A single sample gave rise to the 30 T cell receptor beta chains below, sequenced in a study of CD8 T cells in Susac syndrome. RNA, at roughly 0.45 to 1 ug, was reverse transcribed with random hexamers. TCRdb reanalysed the immunoSEQ multiplex PCR reads using MiXCR and keeps one entry per CDR3 protein. The repertoire includes 150,000 to 200,000 distinct CDR3 sequences, approximately 93% of them detected once, and 0.085% to 0.095% sits in the top ten. Sequenced: CD4+ T cells from PBMCs. Receptor source: a human donor with multiple sclerosis.

The chain carries TRBV30 and TRBJ1-4, with a possible D match to TRBD1 (6 bases). CDR3 length: 12 residues. V shed 6 bases and J shed 8 bases, with 13 bases lying between them. Germline lookup yields CDR1 GTSNPN and CDR2 SVGIG (reference sequence). CDR3 sequence (DNA): TGTGCCTGCGCACAGGGTGAAGAAAAACTGTTTTTT. Encoded protein: CACAQGEEKLFF.

This clonotype was recorded a few times. J is TRBJ1-2 and V is TRBV2, with a weak D call TRBD1 (6 bases). V dropped 5 bases and J dropped 0 bases, with 10 bases sitting between them. The germline V gene has CDR1 SNHLY and CDR2 FYNNEI. The CDR3 runs to 14 residues. The CDR3 DNA reads as TGTGCCAGCAGTCCCGGGACAACTAACTATGGCTACACCTTC. Its translation: CASSPGTTNYGYTF.

This chain connects TRBV27 to TRBJ1-1; the D is unclear. CDR3 length: 13 residues. CDR1 MNHEY and CDR2 SMNVEV come from the germline V gene (reference sequence). Trimming cost V 7 bases and J 4 bases, with 13 bases left between them. CDR3 sequence: CASNNWRGTEAFF. The CDR3 nucleotides read TGTGCCAGCAACAACTGGAGAGGCACTGAAGCTTTCTTT.

The chain has TRBV6-2 or TRBV6-3 and TRBJ1-5, with D perhaps matching TRBD1 (5 bases). V was shortened by 7 bases and J by 6 bases, with 19 bases between the two germline ends. Germline CDR1 is MNHEY and CDR2 is SVGEGT. This CDR3 is 15 amino acids long. The CDR3 protein is CASTDPVGARQPQHF. The CDR3 nucleotides are TGTGCCAGCACCGACCCCGTAGGGGCACGTCAGCCCCAGCATTTT.

The rearrangement joins TRBV3-1 to TRBJ2-3; TRBD1 matches at 7 bases. V was pared by 4 bases and J by 4 bases, with 5 bases of the junction left unmatched. This CDR3 contains 14 residues. The germline V gene has CDR1 LGHDT and CDR2 YNNKEL (reference sequence). CDR3 sequence reads: CASSPTGEPDTQYF. CDR3 sequence (DNA): TGTGCCAGCAGCCCTACAGGGGAACCAGATACGCAGTATTTT.

The genes are TRBV14 and TRBJ2-3, with 9 bases aligning to TRBD2. The CDR3 covers 17 residues. CDR1 is SGHDN and CDR2 is FVKESK in the germline V gene. J gave up 5 bases and V 0 bases, and 9 bases lay outside the gene matches. This chain's CDR3 is CASSQEYLSGSRDTQYF. The CDR3 DNA is TGTGCCAGCAGCCAAGAGTACCTTAGCGGGAGCCGAGATACGCAGTATTTT.

The chain links TRBV4-2 to TRBJ1-2; D might be TRBD1 (5 bases). CDR3 length: 14 residues. V lost 4 bases, J lost 2 bases, and 11 bases lay in between. Germline-derived CDR1 and CDR2 are LGHNA and YNFKEQ. The CDR3 sequence is CASSPPGDNYGYTF. CDR3 coding DNA: TGTGCCAGCAGCCCCCCCGGGGACAACTATGGCTACACCTTC.

The chain couples TRBV29-1 to TRBJ2-5; 12 bases are shared with TRBD2. The trim removed 7 bases at V and 3 bases at J, leaving 3 bases unmatched. The germline CDR1 and CDR2 sequences are SQVTM and ANQGSEA. This CDR3 comprises 13 residues. The CDR3 DNA is TGCAGCGCTTGGACTAGCGGGAAAGAGACCCAGTACTTC. This sequence encodes CSAWTSGKETQYF.

CDR3 protein: CSAPREGETQYF. CDR3 nucleotides: TGCAGTGCCCCGCGGGAGGGTGAGACCCAGTACTTC. The V and J genes are TRBV20-1 and TRBJ2-5; 9 positions match TRBD2. The V and J ends lost 6 bases and 5 bases, in that order; junction bases with no gene match: 4. Germline V gives CDR1 DFQATT, CDR2 SNEGSKA (reference sequence). The CDR3 sequence is 12 residues long.

This rearrangement joins TRBV2 to TRBJ2-3; D possibly corresponds to TRBD2 (5 bases). Germline V lookup: CDR1 SNHLY, CDR2 FYNNEI. Trimming cost V 7 bases and J 0 bases, with 11 bases left between them. The CDR3 is 14 amino acids. DNA for the CDR3: TGTGCCAGCATTCGGGATACTAGCACAGATACGCAGTATTTT. It codes for CASIRDTSTDTQYF.

The V and J genes are TRBV29-1 and TRBJ2-3; D may be TRBD1 (6 bases). This CDR3 comprises 17 residues. Looked up from germline, CDR1 is SQVTM and CDR2 is ANQGSEA. V lost 0 bases and J lost 4, with 20 bases in between. CDR3 region: CSVEDFGQGTKPDTQYF. The CDR3 DNA reads as TGCAGCGTTGAAGATTTCGGCCAGGGGACAAAACCAGATACGCAGTATTTT.

This clonotype appeared a few times. V gene TRBV11-2 combines with J gene TRBJ1-1; D gene unclear. The CDR3 covers 13 residues. Trimming took off 3 bases at V and 1 base at J, with 6 bases between the two ends. Per the germline V gene, CDR1 is SGHAT and CDR2 is FQNNGV. As DNA, the CDR3 is TGTGCCAGCAGCTTTGGGCAGAACACTGAAGCTTTCTTT. Protein sequence: CASSFGQNTEAFF.

The chain is built from TRBV9 and TRBJ2-3, with 9 bases fitting TRBD2. The CDR3 spans 14 residues. Germline CDR1 reads SGDLS; CDR2 reads YYNGEE. The V segment lost 5 bases and the J segment 4 bases; nucleotides outside the gene matches: 5. The CDR3 bases are TGTGCCAGCAGACCGGGACTAGCAGCAGATACGCAGTATTTT. The encoded protein is CASRPGLAADTQYF.

For the CDR3, the DNA is TGTGCCAGCAGTTTTCGGGAGAGTGGGGAGCAGTTCTTC. Its translation: CASSFRESGEQFF. The chain is built from TRBV12-3 or TRBV12-4 and TRBJ2-1; D is possibly TRBD2 (6 bases). The CDR3 consists of 13 residues. Trimming removed 3 bases from V and 10 bases from J, with 13 bases in between.

The CDR3, as DNA: TGTGCCAGCAGTTACTCTCTCGAGGGTGAAGCTTTCTTT. Residues: CASSYSLEGEAFF. This chain uses TRBV6-5 with TRBJ1-1; D gene uncertain. Trimming stripped 0 bases from V and 7 bases from J, with 9 bases between. The CDR3 consists of 13 residues. The V gene's germline CDR1 is MNHEY and CDR2 SVGAGI.

This chain links TRBV5-8 with TRBJ1-5; TRBD1 aligns across 10 bases. J gave up 1 base and V 4 bases, and 11 bases lay outside the gene matches. CDR1 and CDR2 (germline): SGHTS, YDEGEE. The CDR3 sequence is 18 residues long. In nucleotides, the CDR3 is TGTGCCAGCAGCCGTTGGACAGGGGGGGTTTGGAGCAATCAGCCCCAGCATTTT. Protein: CASSRWTGGVWSNQPQHF.

The J gene is TRBJ1-5, the V gene TRBV12-3 or TRBV12-4; D not resolved. The ends were cut back, 7 bases at V and 0 bases at J, with 16 bases in the middle. The CDR3 consists of 16 residues. CDR3 amino acids: CASTPADLGSNQPQHF. DNA for the CDR3: TGTGCCAGCACCCCCGCGGACTTAGGTAGCAATCAGCCCCAGCATTTT.

V is TRBV2 and J is TRBJ2-3; D is ambiguous. This CDR3 spans 11 amino acids. V was shortened by 6 bases and J by 6 bases, with 7 bases between the two germline ends. The germline gives CDR1 SNHLY, CDR2 FYNNEI. CDR3 protein: CASRTSDTQYF. Written as DNA, the CDR3 is TGTGCCAGCAGGACGTCGGATACGCAGTATTTT.

This rearrangement joins TRBV5-6 to TRBJ1-1, with D maybe TRBD1 (5 bases). Germline CDR1 and CDR2: SGHDT and YYEEEE. This CDR3 spans 13 amino acids. Trimming took off 3 bases at V and 1 base at J, with 7 bases between the two ends. The chain's CDR3 is CASSWTPNTEAFF. The CDR3, as DNA: TGTGCCAGCAGCTGGACACCGAACACTGAAGCTTTCTTT.

The CDR3 sequence is CASSLNGLNTEAFF. The CDR3, as DNA: TGTGCCAGCAGTTTAAACGGGCTGAACACTGAAGCTTTCTTT. This chain joins TRBV27 and TRBJ1-1; D uncertain. From germline, CDR1 is MNHEY and CDR2 SMNVEV (reference sequence). The CDR3 contains 14 residues. The V end lost 2 bases, the J end lost 0 bases, and 7 bases lay between the germline ends.

The chain recombines TRBV6-1 with TRBJ2-4; 7 nucleotides match TRBD1. The CDR3 totals 14 residues. J gave up 6 bases and V 5 bases, and 7 bases lay outside the gene matches. Germline CDR1 reads MNHNS; CDR2 reads SASEGT. For the CDR3, the DNA is TGTGCCAGCAGTCCTGACAGGGATGCAAACATTCAGTACTTC. Amino acids: CASSPDRDANIQYF.

The chain links TRBV7-2 to TRBJ2-5; no definite D call. The CDR3 is 12 amino acids. Germline CDR1 and CDR2: SGHTA and FQGNSA. V was pared by 6 bases and J by 7 bases, with 12 bases between. The CDR3 loop is CASSQAKRTQYF. The CDR3 DNA reads TGTGCCAGCAGTCAGGCCAAGAGGACCCAGTACTTC.

This sequence joins TRBV7-3 and TRBJ2-1; D is possibly TRBD2 (5 bases). The CDR3 is made up of 15 amino acids. The germline CDR1 and CDR2 sequences are SGHTA and FQGTGA. The germline V and J ends were trimmed by 2 bases and 7 bases, with 15 bases remaining between them. CDR3 amino acids: CASSLHSGGMNEQFF. The CDR3 nucleotides read TGTGCCAGCAGCTTACACAGCGGAGGTATGAATGAGCAGTTCTTC.

The genes are TRBV29-1 and TRBJ1-2; D remains ambiguous. Germline values: CDR1 SQVTM, CDR2 ANQGSEA. This CDR3 is 14 amino acids long. V gave up 4 bases and J gave up 0 bases, with 12 bases separating them. The CDR3 coding sequence is TGCAGCGTTGCCAGGCAGGCAACTAACTATGGCTACACCTTC. Amino acids: CSVARQATNYGYTF.

The chain carries TRBV6-5 and TRBJ1-1; TRBD1 aligns across 9 bases. CDR1 MNHEY and CDR2 SVGAGI come from the germline V gene. This CDR3 contains 17 residues. With 4 bases clipped from V and 5 bases from J, the junction kept 14 bases outside the gene matches. The CDR3 reads CASSSNPGQGRGTEAFF. The DNA for the CDR3 is TGTGCCAGCAGTTCCAACCCGGGACAGGGCAGGGGGACTGAAGCTTTCTTT.

This clonotype was seen a single time. This sequence joins TRBV20-1 and TRBJ1-2; TRBD1 is a possible D gene (5 bases). Trimming left V 3 bases short and J 5 bases short, with 19 bases between. Per the germline V gene, CDR1 is DFQATT and CDR2 is SNEGSKA (reference sequence). The CDR3 loop spans 15 amino acids. In DNA, the CDR3 is TGCAGTGCTAGCGAATCCGACAGTTCTCTTTATGGCTACACCTTC. This translates into CSASESDSSLYGYTF.

The V call is TRBV4-3, the J call TRBJ1-1, with unresolved D. With 4 bases removed from V and 3 bases from J, the gap between germline ends came to 9 bases. Germline loops: CDR1 LGHNA, CDR2 YSLEER. The CDR3 length is 13 residues. Here the CDR3 DNA reads TGCGCCAGCAGCCGTTCCTCGGACACTGAAGCTTTCTTT. It codes for CASSRSSDTEAFF.

The chain joins TRBV7-6 to TRBJ2-5, with TRBD2 matching over 7 bases. After removal of 5 bases from V and 5 bases from J, the junction contained 8 bases not matched to a gene. The germline CDR1 and CDR2 sequences are SGHVS and FNYEAQ. The length of the CDR3 is 14 residues. The CDR3 DNA reads as TGTGCCAGCAGCGGGGAGGGGAACGGTGAGACCCAGTACTTC. This translates into CASSGEGNGETQYF.

The chain carries TRBV12-3 or TRBV12-4 and TRBJ2-7; D gene uncertain. This CDR3 has 16 amino acids. Trimming took 3 bases from V and 5 from J, leaving 20 bases between them. CDR3: CASSLGTFTKVDEQYF. The CDR3 DNA is TGTGCCAGCAGTTTGGGTACTTTTACAAAGGTGGACGAGCAGTACTTC.

The DNA for the CDR3 is TGTGCCAGCAGTTACAGGGTTGGTCAGCCCCAGCATTTT. Its translation is CASSYRVGQPQHF. The J gene is TRBJ1-5, the V gene TRBV27, with D maybe TRBD1 (6 bases). The germline gives CDR1 MNHEY, CDR2 SMNVEV (reference sequence). There are 13 residues in the CDR3. The V gene lost 4 bases and the J gene lost 6 bases, with 10 bases spanning the gap.